Each of the 16 T cell receptor beta chains below was sequenced from the same sample in a study of control samples from healthy donors and cancer patients. Data came from immunoSEQ multiplex PCR; TCRdb stores just in-frame clones and leaves some out. Of about 160,000 clones in the sample, 70% to 90% were seen once. Sequenced input: blood. The origin of the receptors is a man younger than 45 in good health.

This clone was seen a single time. This rearrangement joins TRBV10-3 to TRBJ2-7; D gene ambiguous. CDR1 and CDR2 from the germline V gene are ENHRY and SYGVKD. The V end lost 7 bases, the J end lost 1 base, and 14 bases lay between the germline ends. There are 14 residues in the CDR3. CDR3 residues: CAITELPGSYEQYF. The CDR3 DNA reads as TGTGCCATCACAGAACTCCCTGGATCCTACGAGCAGTACTTC.

The CDR3 loop reads CASSARTGHTDTQYF. Here the CDR3 DNA reads TGTGCCAGTAGTGCTCGGACAGGGCACACAGATACGCAGTATTTT. The chain joins TRBV19 to TRBJ2-3; 8 bases match TRBD1. Germline V CDR1 and CDR2: LNHDA, SQIVND (reference sequence). V dropped 5 bases and J dropped 2; count of bases not matched to a gene: 6. The CDR3 runs to 15 residues.

This clone has just a few counts. CDR3 amino acids: CASSSNSPSGGETQYF. The DNA for the CDR3 is TGTGCCAGCAGCTCGAACTCGCCTAGCGGTGGGGAGACCCAGTACTTC. V gene TRBV7-2 combines with J gene TRBJ2-5, with 7 bases fitting TRBD2. The CDR3 is 16 residues long. CDR1 is SGHTA, CDR2 FQGNSA, per germline. V dropped 4 bases and J dropped 5; count of bases not matched to a gene: 13.

The CDR3 sequence: CASSPRALAPDTQYF. CDR3 nucleotide sequence: TGTGCCAGCAGTCCACGGGCCCTAGCCCCAGATACGCAGTATTTT. V gene TRBV28 combines with J gene TRBJ2-3; TRBD2 might be the D (5 bases). The germline V gene encodes CDR1 MDHEN and CDR2 SYDVKM. The germline V and J ends were trimmed by 5 bases and 4 bases, with 16 bases remaining between them. The CDR3 extends over 15 amino acids.

The rearrangement uses TRBV10-3 and TRBJ2-5, with 7 nucleotides matching TRBD2. There are 15 residues in the CDR3. CDR1 is ENHRY, CDR2 SYGVKD, per germline. Germline trimming cut 6 bases from V and 2 bases from J; bases unmatched to any gene: 9. The DNA for the CDR3 is TGTGCCATCAGCGGCCGGGATAGCGGGCAAGAGACCCAGTACTTC. This sequence encodes CAISGRDSGQETQYF.

The V gene is TRBV2, the J gene TRBJ1-5; D is undetermined. With 3 bases removed from V and 0 bases from J, the gap between germline ends came to 9 bases. Germline loops: CDR1 SNHLY, CDR2 FYNNEI. This CDR3 comprises 15 residues. The CDR3 coding sequence is TGTGCCAGCAGTGAGTCAGATTATAGCAATCAGCCCCAGCATTTT. Its protein product is CASSESDYSNQPQHF.

The chain combines TRBV9 with TRBJ1-1, with D unclear. The CDR3 is made up of 12 amino acids. Germline loops: CDR1 SGDLS, CDR2 YYNGEE. The V gene lost 4 bases and the J gene lost 4 bases, with 8 bases spanning the gap. CDR3 sequence reads: CASSPSGTEAFF. As DNA, the CDR3 is TGTGCCAGCAGCCCGTCGGGCACTGAAGCTTTCTTT.

This chain connects TRBV7-9 to TRBJ1-4, with 7 bases aligning to TRBD1. The CDR3 totals 15 residues. The V and J ends lost 4 bases and 8 bases, in that order; junction bases with no gene match: 10. Germline V gives CDR1 SEHNR, CDR2 FQNEAQ (reference sequence). The CDR3, as DNA: TGTGCCAGCAGCTCTAGACAGGGCGAAGTGGAAAAACTGTTTTTT. This translates into CASSSRQGEVEKLFF. The variable domain in full, with the rest retrieved from reference TRBV7-9 and TRBJ1-4, is DTGVSQNPRHKITKRGQNVTFRCDPISEHNRLYWYRQTLGQGPEFLTYFQNEAQLEKSRLLSDRFSAERPKGSFSTLEIQRTEQGDSAMYLCASSSRQGEVEKLFFGSGTQLSVL.

V and J are TRBV10-3 and TRBJ1-5, with a possible D match to TRBD1 (5 bases). Trimming shortened V by 3 bases and J by 4 bases, and 13 bases separated the two germline ends. From germline, CDR1 is ENHRY and CDR2 SYGVKD. This CDR3 region has 15 residues. In DNA, the CDR3 is TGTGCCATCAGTGAAGGACGGGGGGGGAATCAGCCCCAGCATTTT. The encoded protein is CAISEGRGGNQPQHF.

The chain uses TRBV11-3 and TRBJ1-1; D remains ambiguous. CDR1 and CDR2 (germline): SGHNT, YENEEA. CDR3 size: 13 residues. V shed 4 bases and J shed 5 bases, with 11 bases lying between them. The CDR3 reads CASSSGLGTEAFF. CDR3 in DNA: TGTGCCAGCAGCTCCGGGCTGGGTACTGAAGCTTTCTTT.

The count of this clone is one. The chain carries TRBV4-1 and TRBJ1-4; D remains unclear. V was cut by 11 bases and J by 6 bases, with 19 bases left in between. The germline V gene encodes CDR1 MGHRA and CDR2 YSYEKL. The CDR3 is 14 amino acids. CDR3 DNA sequence: TGCGCCTCATCGTCGCAGGCGATGGATGAAAAACTGTTTTTT. This translates into CASSSQAMDEKLFF.

V and J are TRBV25-1 and TRBJ2-2; TRBD2 agrees at 10 bases. This CDR3 has 15 residues. J lost 7 bases, V lost 6 bases, and 8 bases had no gene match. Germline V lookup: CDR1 MGHDK, CDR2 SYGVNS. CDR3 bases: TGTGCCAGCAGCTACACTAGCGGGAAGGGCGGGGAGCTGTTTTTT. It translates to CASSYTSGKGGELFF. Together with reference TRBV25-1 and TRBJ2-2, the CDR3 gives the full variable domain: EADIYQTPRYLVIGTGKKITLECSQTMGHDKMYWYQQDPGMELHLIHYSYGVNSTEKGDLSSESTVSRIRTEHFPLTLESARPSHTSQYLCASSYTSGKGGELFFGEGSRLTVL.

This chain's CDR3 is CASSEYRGDNQPQHF. The CDR3 bases are TGTGCCAGCAGTGAATACAGGGGGGATAATCAGCCCCAGCATTTT. V and J are TRBV6-1 and TRBJ1-5, with 8 nucleotides matching TRBD1. Germline-derived CDR1 and CDR2 are MNHNS and SASEGT. V shed 2 bases and J 4 bases; nucleotides not matched to a gene: 4. The length of the CDR3 is 15 residues.

The chain is built from TRBV6-2 or TRBV6-3 and TRBJ2-7, with 9 bases matching TRBD1. CDR1 is MNHEY and CDR2 is SVGEGT in the germline V gene. Trimming at V came to 2 bases and at J to 0 bases, leaving 11 bases not matched to a gene. The CDR3 is made up of 18 amino acids. The CDR3 nucleotides are TGTGCCAGCAGTTACGCGGGACAGGGTAGACCGAGCTCCTACGAGCAGTACTTC. Protein: CASSYAGQGRPSSYEQYF.

This clone was recorded many times. The CDR3 is CASSLAELGQGNTIYF. CDR3 DNA sequence: TGTGCCAGCAGCTTAGCGGAGTTAGGACAGGGAAACACCATATATTTT. This chain links TRBV7-8 with TRBJ1-3, with D perhaps TRBD1 (6 bases). Germline assignment: CDR1 SGHVS and CDR2 FQNEAQ. With 0 bases removed from V and 4 bases from J, the gap between germline ends came to 13 bases. This CDR3 spans 16 amino acids.

The V and J genes are TRBV11-2 and TRBJ2-7; no definite D call. V gave up 6 bases and J gave up 4 bases, with 10 bases separating them. The CDR3 has 12 residues. Germline V gene lookup returns CDR1 SGHAT and CDR2 FQNNGV. The CDR3 sequence: CASSPFPYEQYF. In DNA form, the CDR3 reads TGTGCCAGCAGTCCTTTCCCTTACGAGCAGTACTTC.